This T cell receptor beta chain stems from a study of CD8 T cells in Susac syndrome. Random-hexamer reverse transcription was applied to about 0.45 to 1 ug RNA. TCRdb fed the immunoSEQ multiplex PCR reads into MiXCR, producing one record per CDR3 protein. The sample consists of about 200,000 distinct CDR3 sequences, 90% to 95% of them appearing once. Notes on this clonotype: A read error may produce the germline difference seen at one junction end.

Germline V gene sequence: CDR1 SGHRS, CDR2 YFSETQ. This CDR3 is 16 amino acids long. This receptor was taken from a human donor in good health. This chain links TRBV5-1 with TRBJ1-1; D is uncertain. The specimen was CD4+ T cells from PBMCs. The DNA of the CDR3 is TGCGCCAGCAGCTTAGGGTTGCCGGGGAGCGCCACTCAAGCTTTCTTT. Its translation is CASSLGLPGSATQAFF.